This T cell receptor (beta chain) stems from a study of blood T cell repertoires in COVID-19. As for the study in general: The study drew acute and convalescent COVID-19 samples from the United States, Italy and Spain.

Per the study methods: Quantification of nucleated cells was approximated via reference gene primer amplification. Assay: immunoSEQ multiplex PCR; the TCRdb copy retains only in-frame clones and omits some. From that table come the V and J calls and clone size; the DNA was used to work out D and trimming. Of fewer than 250,000 clones listed, around 90% are singletons. Followed over time, Seattle patients had been enrolled while infection was active. This clone has more than one count but fewer than ten. The V end was cut by 5 bases, the J end by 9 bases, with 14 bases between. Germline assignment: CDR1 SEHNR and CDR2 FQNEAQ (reference sequence). The CDR3 has 13 residues.

Sequenced: peripheral blood. J is TRBJ2-1 and V is TRBV7-9; D might be TRBD1 or TRBD2, each matching 5 bases. The clonotype comes from a man aged 60-69 years with COVID-19, enrolled during active disease. CDR3 residues: CASSVGARAEQFF. The CDR3 region has the DNA TGTGCCAGCAGCGTAGGGGCGCGGGCTGAGCAGTTCTTC. Full variable domain (missing parts from reference TRBV7-9 and TRBJ2-1): DTGVSQNPRHKITKRGQNVTFRCDPISEHNRLYWYRQTLGQGPEFLTYFQNEAQLEKSRLLSDRFSAERPKGSFSTLEIQRTEQGDSAMYLCASSVGARAEQFFGPGTRLTVL.